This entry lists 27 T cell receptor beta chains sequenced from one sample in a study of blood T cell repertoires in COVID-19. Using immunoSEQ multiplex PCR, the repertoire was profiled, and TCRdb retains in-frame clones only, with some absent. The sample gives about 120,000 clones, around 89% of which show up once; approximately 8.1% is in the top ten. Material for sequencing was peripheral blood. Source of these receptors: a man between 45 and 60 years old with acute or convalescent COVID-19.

CDR3 sequence (DNA): TGTGCCAGCAGCTTAGCGGGGACTAGCGGGAGTGAGGAGCAGTACTTC. It specifies CASSLAGTSGSEEQYF. The rearrangement links TRBV7-8 to TRBJ2-7; 14 bases map to TRBD2. The CDR3 consists of 16 residues. CDR1 and CDR2 (germline): SGHVS, FQNEAQ. V lost 0 bases, J lost 7 bases, and 5 bases stayed unmatched.

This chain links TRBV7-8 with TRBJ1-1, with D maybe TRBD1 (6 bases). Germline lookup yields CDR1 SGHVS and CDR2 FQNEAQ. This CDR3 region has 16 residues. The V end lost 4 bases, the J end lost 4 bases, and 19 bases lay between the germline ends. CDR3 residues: CASSSQGPSRGTEAFF. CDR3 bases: TGTGCCAGCAGCTCCCAGGGGCCCTCTCGGGGCACTGAAGCTTTCTTT.

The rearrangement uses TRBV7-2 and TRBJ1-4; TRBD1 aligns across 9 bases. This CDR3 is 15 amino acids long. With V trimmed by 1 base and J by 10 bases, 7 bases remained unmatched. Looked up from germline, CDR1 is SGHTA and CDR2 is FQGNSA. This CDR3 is CASSLELGQGRKLFF. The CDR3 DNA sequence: TGTGCCAGCAGCTTAGAGTTGGGACAGGGACGAAAACTGTTTTTT.

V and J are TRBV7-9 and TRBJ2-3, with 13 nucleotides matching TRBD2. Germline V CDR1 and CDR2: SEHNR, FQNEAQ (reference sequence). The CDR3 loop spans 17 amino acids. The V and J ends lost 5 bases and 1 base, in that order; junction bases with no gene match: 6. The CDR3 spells CASSERTSGRGTDTQYF. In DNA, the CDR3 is TGTGCCAGCAGCGAAAGGACTAGCGGGAGAGGCACAGATACGCAGTATTTT.

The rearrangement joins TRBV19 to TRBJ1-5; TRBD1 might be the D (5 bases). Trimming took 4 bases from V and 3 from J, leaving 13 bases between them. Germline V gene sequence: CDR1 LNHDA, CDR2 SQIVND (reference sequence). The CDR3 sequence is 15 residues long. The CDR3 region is CASSTLRGDNQPQHF. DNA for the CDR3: TGTGCCAGTAGTACCCTCCGGGGGGACAATCAGCCCCAGCATTTT.

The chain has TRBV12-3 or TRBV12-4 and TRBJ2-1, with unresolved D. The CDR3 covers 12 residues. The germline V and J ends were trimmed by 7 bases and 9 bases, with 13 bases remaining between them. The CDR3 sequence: CASTPGIGEQFF. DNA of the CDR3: TGTGCCAGCACCCCGGGTATCGGTGAGCAGTTCTTC.

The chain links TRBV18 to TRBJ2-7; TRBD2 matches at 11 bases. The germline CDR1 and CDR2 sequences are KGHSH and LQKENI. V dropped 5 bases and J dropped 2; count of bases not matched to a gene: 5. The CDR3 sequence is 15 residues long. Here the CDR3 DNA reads TGTGCCAGCTCAGTTACTAGCGGGAGTACCTACGAGCAGTACTTC. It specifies CASSVTSGSTYEQYF. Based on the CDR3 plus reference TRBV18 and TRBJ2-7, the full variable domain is NAGVMQNPRHLVRRRGQEARLRCSPMKGHSHVYWYRQLPEEGLKFMVYLQKENIIDESGMPKERFSAEFPKEGPSILRIQQVVRGDSAAYFCASSVTSGSTYEQYFGPGTRLTVT.

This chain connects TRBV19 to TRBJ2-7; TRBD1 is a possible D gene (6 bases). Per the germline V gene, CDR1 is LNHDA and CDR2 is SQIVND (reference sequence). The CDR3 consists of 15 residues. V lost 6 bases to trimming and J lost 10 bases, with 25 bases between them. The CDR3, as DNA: TGTGCCAGTAGCGCCTACGGACAGCCCCAAAGGGAACAGTACTTC. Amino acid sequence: CASSAYGQPQREQYF.

The CDR3 loop reads CAISATGGTGELFF. CDR3 bases: TGTGCCATCAGTGCTACAGGGGGCACCGGGGAGCTGTTTTTT. The chain uses TRBV10-3 and TRBJ2-2; 8 positions match TRBD1. The CDR3 is 14 amino acids. Germline V gene data show CDR1 as ENHRY and CDR2 as SYGVKD. V dropped 4 bases and J dropped 4; count of bases not matched to a gene: 2.

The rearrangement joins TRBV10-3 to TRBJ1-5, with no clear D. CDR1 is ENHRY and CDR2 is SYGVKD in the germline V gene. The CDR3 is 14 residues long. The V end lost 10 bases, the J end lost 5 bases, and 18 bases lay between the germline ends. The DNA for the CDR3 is TGTGCCACCGGCCCGCGGGCCGGCGATCAGCCCCAGCATTTT. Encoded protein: CATGPRAGDQPQHF.

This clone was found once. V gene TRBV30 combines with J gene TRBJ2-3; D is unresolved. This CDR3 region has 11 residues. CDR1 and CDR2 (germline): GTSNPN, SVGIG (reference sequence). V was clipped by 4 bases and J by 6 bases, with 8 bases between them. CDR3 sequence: CAWTIRDTQYF. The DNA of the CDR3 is TGTGCCTGGACCATCCGGGATACGCAGTATTTT. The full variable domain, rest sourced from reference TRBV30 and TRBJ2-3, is SQTIHQWPATLVQPVGSPLSLECTVEGTSNPNLYWYRQAAGRGLQLLFYSVGIGQISSEVPQNLSASRPQDRQFILSSKKLLLSDSGFYLCAWTIRDTQYFGPGTRLTVL.

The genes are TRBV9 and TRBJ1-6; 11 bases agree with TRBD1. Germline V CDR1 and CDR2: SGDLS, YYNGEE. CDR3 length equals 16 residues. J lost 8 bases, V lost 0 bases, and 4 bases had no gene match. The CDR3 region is CASSVGTGGRDSPLHF. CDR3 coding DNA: TGTGCCAGCAGCGTAGGGACAGGGGGCAGGGATTCACCCCTCCACTTT.

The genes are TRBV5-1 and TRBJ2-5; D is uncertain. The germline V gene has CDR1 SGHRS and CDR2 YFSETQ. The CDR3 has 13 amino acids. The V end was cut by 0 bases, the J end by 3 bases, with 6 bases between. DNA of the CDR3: TGCGCCAGCAGCTTGGCCAACAAAGAGACCCAGTACTTC. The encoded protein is CASSLANKETQYF.

In nucleotides, the CDR3 is TGTGCCAGCCGCCAATCGGGTTACGAGCAGTACTTC. This sequence encodes CASRQSGYEQYF. This chain uses TRBV7-8 with TRBJ2-7; D is uncertain. The CDR3 has 12 residues. V lost 8 bases and J 4 bases, leaving 12 bases between the germline ends. Germline CDR1 reads SGHVS; CDR2 reads FQNEAQ.

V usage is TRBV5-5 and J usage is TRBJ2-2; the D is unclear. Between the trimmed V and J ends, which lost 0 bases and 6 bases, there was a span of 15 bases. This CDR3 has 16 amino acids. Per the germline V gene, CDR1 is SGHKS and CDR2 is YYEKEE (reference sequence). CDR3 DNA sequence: TGTGCCAGCAGCTTGGCCTGGCTAGAACTGCCCGGGGAGCTGTTTTTT. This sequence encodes CASSLAWLELPGELFF.

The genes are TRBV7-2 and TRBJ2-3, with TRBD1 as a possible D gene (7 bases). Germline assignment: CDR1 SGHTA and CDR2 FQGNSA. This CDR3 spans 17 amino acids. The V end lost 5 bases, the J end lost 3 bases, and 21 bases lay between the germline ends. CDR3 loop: CASSVTGSGGPTDTQYF. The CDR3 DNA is TGTGCCAGCAGCGTGACCGGCTCAGGGGGGCCTACAGATACGCAGTATTTT.

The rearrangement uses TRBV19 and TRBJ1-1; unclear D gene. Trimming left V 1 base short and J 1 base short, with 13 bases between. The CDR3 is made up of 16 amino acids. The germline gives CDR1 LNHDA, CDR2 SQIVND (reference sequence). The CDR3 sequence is CASSIGRGSENTEAFF. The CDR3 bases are TGTGCCAGTAGTATAGGGCGCGGGTCAGAGAACACTGAAGCTTTCTTT.

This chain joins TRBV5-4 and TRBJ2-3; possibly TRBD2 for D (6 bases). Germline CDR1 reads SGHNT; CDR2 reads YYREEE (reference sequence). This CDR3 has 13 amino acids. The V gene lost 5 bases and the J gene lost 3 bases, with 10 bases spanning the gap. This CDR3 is CASRRRETDTQYF. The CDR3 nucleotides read TGTGCCAGCAGGAGGAGGGAAACAGATACGCAGTATTTT.

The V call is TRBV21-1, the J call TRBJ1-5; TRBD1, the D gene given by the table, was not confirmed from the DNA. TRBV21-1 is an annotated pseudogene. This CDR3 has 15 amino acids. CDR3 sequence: CASNTQPGQNQPQHF. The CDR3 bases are TGTGCCAGCAACACCCAACCAGGGCAGAATCAGCCCCAGCATTTT.

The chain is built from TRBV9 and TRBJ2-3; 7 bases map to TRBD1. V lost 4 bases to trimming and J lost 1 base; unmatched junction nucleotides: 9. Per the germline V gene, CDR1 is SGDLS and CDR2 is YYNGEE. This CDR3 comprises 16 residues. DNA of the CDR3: TGTGCCAGCAGCCTTCGACAGGGTTTGGGCACAGATACGCAGTATTTT. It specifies CASSLRQGLGTDTQYF.

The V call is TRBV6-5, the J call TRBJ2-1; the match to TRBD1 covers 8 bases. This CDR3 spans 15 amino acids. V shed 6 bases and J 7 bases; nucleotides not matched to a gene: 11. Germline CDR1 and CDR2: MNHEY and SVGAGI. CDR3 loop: CASSQNGQGLNEQFF. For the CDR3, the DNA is TGTGCCAGCAGCCAGAACGGACAGGGTCTGAATGAGCAGTTCTTC.

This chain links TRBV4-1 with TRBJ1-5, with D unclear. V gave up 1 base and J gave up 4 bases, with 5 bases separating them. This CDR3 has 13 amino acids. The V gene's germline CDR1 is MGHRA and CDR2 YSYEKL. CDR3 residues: CASSQVINQPQHF. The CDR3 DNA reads TGCGCCAGCAGCCAAGTCATTAATCAGCCCCAGCATTTT.

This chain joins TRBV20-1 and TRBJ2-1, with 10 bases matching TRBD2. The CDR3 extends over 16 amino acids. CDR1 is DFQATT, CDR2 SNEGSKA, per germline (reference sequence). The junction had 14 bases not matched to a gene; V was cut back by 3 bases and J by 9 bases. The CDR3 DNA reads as TGCAGTGCTAGTAAGGCGCTAGCGGGAGTTCGGGGTGAGCAGTTCTTC. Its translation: CSASKALAGVRGEQFF.

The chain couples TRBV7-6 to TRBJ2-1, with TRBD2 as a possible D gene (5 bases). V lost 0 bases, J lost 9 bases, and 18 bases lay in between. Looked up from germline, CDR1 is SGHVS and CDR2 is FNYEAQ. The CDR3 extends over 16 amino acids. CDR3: CASSLASASKSSEQFF. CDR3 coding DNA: TGTGCCAGCAGCTTAGCGTCGGCTAGCAAGTCCAGTGAGCAGTTCTTC.

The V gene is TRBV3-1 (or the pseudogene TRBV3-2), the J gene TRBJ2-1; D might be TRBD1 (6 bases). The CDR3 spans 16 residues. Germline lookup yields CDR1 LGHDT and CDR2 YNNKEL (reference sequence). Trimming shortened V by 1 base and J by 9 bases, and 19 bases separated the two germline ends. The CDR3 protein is CASSQVLASRGGEQFF. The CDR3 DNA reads TGTGCCAGCAGCCAAGTTCTGGCTAGTCGAGGGGGTGAGCAGTTCTTC.

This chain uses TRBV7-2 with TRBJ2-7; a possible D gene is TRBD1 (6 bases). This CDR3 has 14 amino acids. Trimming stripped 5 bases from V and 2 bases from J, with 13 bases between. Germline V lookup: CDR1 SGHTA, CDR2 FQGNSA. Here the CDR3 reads CASSLTGATYEQYF. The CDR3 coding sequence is TGTGCCAGCAGCCTGACAGGCGCTACCTACGAGCAGTACTTC.

The CDR3 region is CASKGDANYEQYF. CDR3 sequence (DNA): TGTGCCAGTAAGGGAGACGCAAACTACGAGCAGTACTTC. The gene calls are TRBV19 and TRBJ2-7, with a weak D call TRBD2 (5 bases). The CDR3 contains 13 residues. The germline gives CDR1 LNHDA, CDR2 SQIVND (reference sequence). Trimming took off 7 bases at V and 3 bases at J, with 13 bases between the two ends.